These 18 T cell receptor beta chains were all obtained from the same sample, sequenced in a study of cytomegalovirus exposure and HLA in healthy donors. The study ran its PCR with 60 Vbeta and 13 Jbeta primers. Repertoires were generated with immunoSEQ multiplex PCR, while TCRdb's copy carries only in-frame clones and drops some. Among some 220,000 clones listed, more than 70% were seen once. Sequencing used PBMCs. The receptors here all came from a boy aged 10-17 years in good health and CMV-seronegative.

The rearrangement links TRBV7-9 to TRBJ2-7; TRBD2 agrees at 13 bases. CDR1 is SEHNR and CDR2 is FQNEAQ in the germline V gene (reference sequence). This CDR3 has 16 residues. The V segment lost 5 bases and the J segment 2 bases; nucleotides outside the gene matches: 6. The CDR3 DNA follows: TGTGCCAGCAGCCTTAGACTAGCGGGAGGCCCCTACGAGCAGTACTTC. Translated: CASSLRLAGGPYEQYF.

The chain links TRBV5-4 to TRBJ1-2; tentatively, D is TRBD1 (5 bases). The CDR3 spans 14 residues. Trimming shortened V by 4 bases and J by 3 bases, and 13 bases separated the two germline ends. The germline gives CDR1 SGHNT, CDR2 YYREEE (reference sequence). In DNA form, the CDR3 reads TGTGCCAGCAGCCTGGGCTGGGGGGACTATGGCTACACCTTC. Its translation is CASSLGWGDYGYTF.

The J gene is TRBJ2-3, the V gene TRBV6-7; TRBD2 aligns across 9 bases. TRBV6-7 has ORF status, its function being uncertain. Trimming took 5 bases from V and 1 from J; bases not matched to a gene: 4. This CDR3 contains 15 residues. The CDR3 DNA is TGTGCCAGCAGTGTGCGGGAGGGGTGCACAGATACGCAGTATTTT. This gives the protein CASSVREGCTDTQYF.

V gene TRBV6-4 combines with J gene TRBJ1-5; a possible D gene is TRBD1 (6 bases). Germline assignment: CDR1 MRHNA and CDR2 SNTAGT. The V gene lost 4 bases and the J gene lost 2 bases, with 12 bases spanning the gap. The CDR3 consists of 15 residues. CDR3 residues: CASSVSGDGNQPQHF. The DNA for the CDR3 is TGTGCCAGCAGTGTGTCAGGGGACGGCAATCAGCCCCAGCATTTT.

This clone is a singleton in its sample. The chain uses TRBV7-6 and TRBJ2-7; D is undetermined. CDR1 is SGHVS and CDR2 is FNYEAQ in the germline V gene. V was trimmed by 5 bases and J by 5 bases, leaving 13 bases between them. This CDR3 is 13 amino acids long. The CDR3: CASSPFYANEQYF. For the CDR3, the DNA is TGTGCCAGCAGCCCATTCTATGCTAACGAGCAGTACTTC.

This clone has just a few counts. J is TRBJ1-1 and V is TRBV10-1; a possible D gene is TRBD1 (5 bases). V lost 3 bases, J lost 1 base, and 9 bases lay in between. Per germline, CDR1 WNHNN and CDR2 SYGVQD (reference sequence). The CDR3 contains 14 residues. Here the CDR3 reads CASSDDSSNTEAFF. For the CDR3, the DNA is TGCGCCAGCAGTGACGACAGCTCGAACACTGAAGCTTTCTTT.

The gene calls are TRBV5-1 and TRBJ2-5; 14 positions agree with TRBD2. The germline V gene has CDR1 SGHRS and CDR2 YFSETQ. This CDR3 comprises 16 residues. Trimming removed 3 bases from V and 4 bases from J; junction bases left unmatched: 5. This chain's CDR3 is CASSWGTSGGAETQYF. In nucleotides, the CDR3 is TGCGCCAGCAGCTGGGGGACTAGCGGGGGAGCAGAGACCCAGTACTTC.

The gene calls are TRBV11-3 and TRBJ2-3; D remains ambiguous. V lost 3 bases and J lost 1, with 14 bases in between. This CDR3 is 16 amino acids long. CDR1 and CDR2 from the germline V gene are SGHNT and YENEEA. The CDR3 DNA follows: TGTGCCAGCAGCTTGGGCTCGGCAGGCGGCACAGATACGCAGTATTTT. Translated: CASSLGSAGGTDTQYF.

The V and J genes are TRBV7-8 and TRBJ2-2, with 8 bases identical to TRBD2. V was pared by 1 base and J by 0 bases, with 1 base of the junction left unmatched. Germline lookup yields CDR1 SGHVS and CDR2 FQNEAQ. CDR3 size: 16 residues. The CDR3 bases are TGTGCCAGCAGCTTAGTAGCGGGATCGAACACCGGGGAGCTGTTTTTT. As protein: CASSLVAGSNTGELFF.

The chain combines TRBV19 with TRBJ1-3, with D possibly matching TRBD1 (6 bases). The ends were cut back, 4 bases at V and 0 bases at J, with 13 bases in the middle. The CDR3 consists of 16 residues. The germline gives CDR1 LNHDA, CDR2 SQIVND (reference sequence). CDR3 in amino acids: CASSTYRATSGNTIYF. In nucleotides, the CDR3 is TGTGCCAGTAGTACGTACAGGGCTACCTCTGGAAACACCATATATTTT.

The chain joins TRBV5-1 to TRBJ1-1; D call uncertain. Germline loops: CDR1 SGHRS, CDR2 YFSETQ. The CDR3 spans 17 residues. Trimming left V 0 bases short and J 1 base short, with 16 bases between. CDR3 coding DNA: TGCGCCAGCAGCTTGGAAGATTTCGGAGGAGGGAACACTGAAGCTTTCTTT. Translating gives CASSLEDFGGGNTEAFF.

This clone was detected a few times. The rearrangement uses TRBV6-5 and TRBJ1-3; 7 bases are a match to TRBD1. The length of the CDR3 is 15 residues. Germline lookup yields CDR1 MNHEY and CDR2 SVGAGI. The trim removed 6 bases at V and 0 bases at J, leaving 5 bases unmatched. The CDR3 DNA sequence: TGTGCCAGCAGCGCCACAGGGGACTCTGGAAACACCATATATTTT. Its translation is CASSATGDSGNTIYF.

J is TRBJ1-5 and V is TRBV12-5; D gene ambiguous. Germline lookup yields CDR1 LGHNT and CDR2 FRNRAP. CDR3 length: 11 amino acids. The V end was cut by 6 bases, the J end by 6 bases, with 6 bases between. As DNA, the CDR3 is TGTGCTAGTGGCGCCGGTCAGCCCCAGCATTTT. Protein product: CASGAGQPQHF.

The sample holds a few counts of this clone. CDR3 residues: CASSDVQGAEAFF. The CDR3 DNA sequence: TGCGCCAGCAGTGATGTGCAGGGGGCTGAAGCTTTCTTT. The chain joins TRBV10-2 to TRBJ1-1; 7 bases fit TRBD1. The germline CDR1 and CDR2 sequences are WSHSY and SAAADI. J gave up 6 bases and V 3 bases, and 4 bases lay outside the gene matches. There are 13 residues in the CDR3.

This chain links TRBV2 with TRBJ1-3; D remains ambiguous. Between the trimmed V and J ends, which lost 3 bases and 8 bases, there was a span of 11 bases. The CDR3 sequence is 13 residues long. Germline values: CDR1 SNHLY, CDR2 FYNNEI. The DNA of the CDR3 is TGTGCCAGCAGTGAGCGGAACGTGGACACCATATATTTT. Residues: CASSERNVDTIYF. The full variable domain, in which reference TRBV2 and TRBJ1-3 provide the parts outside the CDR3, is EPEVTQTPSHQVTQMGQEVILRCVPISNHLYFYWYRQILGQKVEFLVSFYNNEISEKSEIFDDQFSVERPDGSNFTLKIRSTKLEDSAMYFCASSERNVDTIYFGEGSWLTVV.

This chain connects TRBV21-1 to TRBJ1-1; the table's D call TRBD1 went unverified against the DNA. TRBV21-1 is noted as a pseudogene. The CDR3 sequence is 12 residues long. The DNA for the CDR3 is TGTGCCAGCAGCCATCAGCAGGGGGGAGCTTTCTTT. As protein: CASSHQQGGAFF.

This chain uses TRBV5-4 with TRBJ1-3, with D possibly being TRBD1 (6 bases). Germline CDR1 SGHNT, CDR2 YYREEE (reference sequence). The CDR3 is 16 residues long. The V end was cut by 5 bases, the J end by 1 base, with 16 bases between. The chain's CDR3 is CASSLTGSRSGNTIYF. CDR3 nucleotides: TGTGCCAGCAGTCTTACAGGGTCGAGATCTGGAAACACCATATATTTT.

CDR3 loop: CASSLHPKGGAFF. CDR3 coding DNA: TGTGCCAGCAGCTTACACCCAAAGGGGGGGGCTTTCTTT. The rearrangement joins TRBV11-2 to TRBJ1-1, with D possibly TRBD1 on 6 matching bases. Trimming shortened V by 2 bases and J by 11 bases, and 15 bases separated the two germline ends. CDR1 is SGHAT, CDR2 FQNNGV, per germline. The CDR3 loop spans 13 amino acids.